The rows below give T cell receptor beta chains drawn from one sample of a study of T cell responses to AZD1222 COVID-19 vaccine. The method was immunoSEQ multiplex PCR; TCRdb's version includes in-frame clones alone and lacks a portion of them. The sample carries around 150,000 clones, 92% recorded once. Sequenced here: peripheral blood, sampled 28 days after the second AZD1222 dose. The receptors shown here come from an adult who received the AZD1222 COVID-19 vaccine. The CDR3 runs from the conserved cysteine through the conserved F or W. A D gene is named only where the DNA matches it firmly. Clone size is given for some rows only: seen once, a few or many times, or a class if the clone is expanded.

j_call d_call clone_size v_call cdr3_nt cdr3_aa
TRBJ2-5 NA NA TRBV18 TGTGCCAGCTCACAATTGATGGGGAGGCCGCGGGAGACCCAGTACTTC CASSQLMGRPRETQYF
TRBJ2-1 TRBD2 NA TRBV7-8 TGTGCCAGCAGCCCAGGGACTAGCGGGAAATACAATGAGCAGTTCTTC CASSPGTSGKYNEQFF
TRBJ2-1 NA few TRBV11-2 TGTGCCAGCAGCTCCCCGGGGGGCGATGAGCAGTTCTTC CASSSPGGDEQFF
TRBJ1-3 NA few TRBV6-4 TGTGCCAGCAGTGCCAAGTTGCGCTCTGGAAACACCATATATTTT CASSAKLRSGNTIYF
TRBJ2-3 TRBD2 NA TRBV11-2 TGTGCCAGCAGCTTACCCTCGGGAGGGAGGTCAACAGATACGCAGTATTTT CASSLPSGGRSTDTQYF
TRBJ2-6 NA NA TRBV28 TGTGCCAGCAGTTTAATCCCAGGGAATGCTGGGGCCAACGTCCTGACTTTC CASSLIPGNAGANVLTF
TRBJ1-1 TRBD1 NA TRBV24-1 TGTGCCACCAGTGATTTGGGGACAGGGGGGCGAGCTTTCTTT CATSDLGTGGRAFF
TRBJ1-2 NA NA TRBV6-4 TGTGCCAGCAGTGACTCATGGGGAGGCTACACCTTC CASSDSWGGYTF
TRBJ1-6 NA few TRBV2 TGTGCCAGCAAGATTCGGGACATTAGTTCACCCCTCCACTTT CASKIRDISSPLHF
TRBJ2-7 TRBD1 NA TRBV6-2/TRBV6-3 TGTGCCAGCAGTCTAGGGGGCCGCCTTGGGCAGTACTTC CASSLGGRLGQYF
TRBJ1-3 NA NA TRBV2 TGTGCCAGCAGTGCTACAGGGATCTCTGGAAACACCATATATTTT CASSATGISGNTIYF
TRBJ2-2 TRBD2 NA TRBV5-4 TGTGCCAGCAGACCGTCGTTAGCGGGGAACACCGGGGAGCTGTTTTTT CASRPSLAGNTGELFF
TRBJ1-2 TRBD1 NA TRBV18 TGTGCCAGCTCACCAACGGGACAGGTGATTTATGGCTACACCTTC CASSPTGQVIYGYTF
TRBJ2-6 TRBD1 NA TRBV29-1 TGCAGCGTCGACAGGGATAGCTCTGGGGCCAACGTCCTGACTTTC CSVDRDSSGANVLTF
TRBJ1-1 NA NA TRBV30 TGTGCCTGGAGGGGGTGGATAGCTATGAACACTGAAGCTTTCTTT CAWRGWIAMNTEAFF
TRBJ2-5 NA once TRBV12-5 TGTGCTAGTGGTCCCCTCCGCCACTGCGGGGAGACCCAGTACTTC CASGPLRHCGETQYF
TRBJ2-2 NA NA TRBV11-2 TGTGCCAGCAGCTTAGATTTACGGCGGACCGGGGAGCTGTTTTTT CASSLDLRRTGELFF
TRBJ2-3 NA NA TRBV29-1 TGCAGCGCCCGAGGAGGGGCAGATACGCAGTATTTT CSARGGADTQYF
TRBJ1-4 NA NA TRBV28 TGTGCCAGCAGTTTCGTATCGCAGGGCGAAGAAAAACTGTTTTTT CASSFVSQGEEKLFF
TRBJ1-1 NA NA TRBV5-4 TGTGCCAGCAGCCGCATAGGGGGTACGAACACTGAAGCTTTCTTT CASSRIGGTNTEAFF
TRBJ2-7 NA NA TRBV11-3 TGTGCCAGCAGCGCAAGTCGCCGCGACTACGAGCAGTACTTC CASSASRRDYEQYF
TRBJ1-1 NA NA TRBV28 TGTGCCAGCAGTACCGGGGGGGGCTCGGGAACTGAAGCTTTCTTT CASSTGGGSGTEAFF
TRBJ2-7 NA NA TRBV18 TGTGCCAGCTCACCGGGGGGCGGCTACGAGCAGTACTTC CASSPGGGYEQYF
TRBJ2-5 NA NA TRBV5-1 TGCGCCAGCAGCTTGATGGGGGCGCGGGAGCAAGAGACCCAGTACTTC CASSLMGAREQETQYF
TRBJ2-7 NA NA TRBV27 TGTGCCAGCAGCCAAAGTAGGATTTCCTACGAGCAGTACTTC CASSQSRISYEQYF
TRBJ2-1 NA NA TRBV5-1 TGCGCCAGCAGCTTAGCGGGTCTATACAATGAGCAGTTCTTC CASSLAGLYNEQFF
TRBJ1-5 NA NA TRBV19 TGTGCCAGTAGTCCTGGGCCACCGGGGATTCAGCCCCAGCATTTT CASSPGPPGIQPQHF
TRBJ2-1 NA NA TRBV24-1 TGTGCCACCAGTGCCCCAGGGGGGGACAGTTCTCACAATGAGCAGTTCTTC CATSAPGGDSSHNEQFF
TRBJ2-2 TRBD2 NA TRBV18 TGTGCCAGCTCACCGGGACTAGCGGGAATCACCGGGGAGCTGTTTTTT CASSPGLAGITGELFF
TRBJ1-5 TRBD1 once TRBV15 TGTGCCACCAGCAAACTCGCCGGGACAGGGAACCATCAGCCCCAGCATTTT CATSKLAGTGNHQPQHF
TRBJ1-5 NA NA TRBV27 TGTGCCAGCAGTGGTCGTTTGCCAGACCAGCATTTT CASSGRLPDQHF
TRBJ1-2 TRBD1 NA TRBV7-9 TGTGCCAGCAGCGGACAGGACTATGGCTACACCTTC CASSGQDYGYTF
TRBJ2-3 NA NA TRBV7-6 TGTGCCAGCACCATCTTGGGTGGCGGGGCCCTCACAGATACGCAGTATTTT CASTILGGGALTDTQYF
TRBJ1-2 NA NA TRBV9 TGTGCCAGCAGCGTAGAAACAGGGCCTGTTGGCTACACCTTC CASSVETGPVGYTF
TRBJ1-1 NA NA TRBV5-8 TGTGCCAGCAGCTTGAGAGGTATCAGGACTGAAGCTTTCTTT CASSLRGIRTEAFF
TRBJ1-1 NA NA TRBV28 TGTGCCAGCAGTTTGTCCGGGCGGGTGAACACTGAAGCTTTCTTT CASSLSGRVNTEAFF
TRBJ1-1 NA NA TRBV11-2 TGTGCCAGCAGCTTATATCGGGGAGCGGGCGCCGTTGAAGCTTTCTTT CASSLYRGAGAVEAFF
TRBJ1-6 TRBD1 once TRBV6-5 TGTGCCAGCAGCCCGGGACAGGGAGGAAATTCACCCCTCCACTTT CASSPGQGGNSPLHF